This T cell receptor (beta chain) was sequenced in a study of T cells in Graves' hyperthyroidism and ophthalmopathy. General study results and limits: For ophthalmopathy, model prediction preceded onset by a median approximately 6 months.

CDR1 and CDR2 (germline): SEHNR, FQNEAQ (reference sequence). With 6 bases removed from V and 1 base from J, the gap between germline ends came to 19 bases. The CDR3 contains 16 residues. To note about this clonotype: Its antigen is not identified.

TCR beta CDR3 regions were amplified from RNA transcripts. The primer set for the first-round RT-PCR of the TCR CDR3 was HTBI. From the multiplex PCR reads, TCRdb called clonotypes with MiXCR, one entry per CDR3 protein. The table records about 560,000 distinct CDR3 sequences, about a sixth of them present only once. Material: blood. The chain links TRBV7-9 to TRBJ2-7; D could derive from TRBD1 or TRBD2 (5 bases each). The TCR sequence derives from a woman younger than 30 with Graves' hyperthyroidism. CDR3 DNA sequence: TGTGCCAGCAGTTCAAGCCCCGGGACCGATTCCTACGAGCAGTACTTC. It is translated as CASSSSPGTDSYEQYF.